This T cell receptor (beta chain) originates from a study of T cell repertoires in cytomegalovirus infection. Points on this clonotype: No antigen is known for it. The junction departs from the called germline gene at one end, perhaps through a read error.

Germline V gives CDR1 MNHEY, CDR2 SMNVEV (reference sequence). This CDR3 spans 12 amino acids. Study-level findings and limits: Based on cumulative public TCR beta family frequency, carriers of CMV plus the relevant HLA were identified.

TCRdb reanalysed the reads using MiXCR and keeps one entry per CDR3 protein. The sample records roughly 220,000 distinct CDR3 sequences, 35% to 40% being singletons. The chain carries TRBV27 and TRBJ1-6; D is unclear. The TCR sequence derives from a human donor in good health (CMV status not recorded). Some clones in this sample may be carry-over from other donors' samples. This material consisted of CD8+ T cells from cultured PBMCs, taken from culture after CMV antigen stimulation. For the CDR3, the DNA is TGTGCCAGCAGTTCGGGGAATTCACCCCTCGACTTT. As protein: CASSSGNSPLDF.